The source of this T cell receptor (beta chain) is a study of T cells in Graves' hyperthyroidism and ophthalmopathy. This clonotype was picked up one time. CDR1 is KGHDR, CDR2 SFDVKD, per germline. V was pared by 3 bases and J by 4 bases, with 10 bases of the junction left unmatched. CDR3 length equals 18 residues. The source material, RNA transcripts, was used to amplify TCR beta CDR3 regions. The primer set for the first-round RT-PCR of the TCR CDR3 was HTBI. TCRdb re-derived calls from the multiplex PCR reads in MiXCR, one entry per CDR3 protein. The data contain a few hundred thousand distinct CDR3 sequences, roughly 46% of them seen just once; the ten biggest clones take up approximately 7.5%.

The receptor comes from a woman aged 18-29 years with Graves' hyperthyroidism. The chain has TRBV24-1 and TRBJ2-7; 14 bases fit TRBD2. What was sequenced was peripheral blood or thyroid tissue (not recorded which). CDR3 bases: TGTGCCACCAGTGATAATACCGGGACTAGCGGGAGACGGTACGAGCAGTACTTC. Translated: CATSDNTGTSGRRYEQYF.